The rows below give T cell receptor beta chains drawn from one sample of a study of OX40 agonist ivuxolimab in advanced cancers. Profiling relied on immunoSEQ multiplex PCR, and the TCRdb table lists in-frame clones only, not all of them. The data show approximately 58,000 clones, with roughly 84% seen just once and roughly 4.8% held by the top ten. This specimen consisted of CD4+ or CD8+ T cells sorted from blood, obtained in a trial of the OX40 agonist ivuxolimab. Receptors originate from an adult with an advanced solid tumor such as melanoma, head and neck, liver or kidney cancer. The conserved cysteine and the conserved F or W are not part of the CDR3 here.

v_call	cdr3_length	cdr3_aa
TRBV10-3	12	AISESKRDTEAF
TRBV4-1	20	ASSQEFISLMDRGYSNYGYT
TRBV19	19	ASSPFGVAGDTTSGANVLT
TRBV27	11	ASSLFGYNEQF
TRBV6-1	11	ASSEAEYNEQF
TRBV7-9	12	ASSPQVTYNEQF
TRBV28	12	ASRTREGYNEQF
TRBV7-2	14	ASSQDRGLGGNTIY
TRBV4-2	10	ASSQDSYEQY
TRBV11-2	13	ASSVRAGMNTEAF
TRBV10-3	11	ASGQGVYNEQF
TRBV7-9	14	ASSDHSRGLKKTQY
TRBV7-2	12	ASSPSGEAYEQY
TRBV28	14	ASSRPTGGRANEQF
TRBV11-2	14	ASSPSSRGGFYEQY
TRBV6-1	11	ASISGGGYGYT
TRBV28	13	ASSLGTDSNQPQH
TRBV14	14	ASSQGLGAADNEQF
TRBV4-3	11	ASSQDLARRAF
TRBV2	14	ASSHRLGDRANEQY
TRBV27	10	ASSLSGTEQF
TRBV6-6	11	ASSPLQGHEQY
TRBV2	13	ASSGNRGVTGELF
TRBV7-3	11	ASSLDGTGELF
TRBV19	11	ASSEHLWDTQY
TRBV27	13	ASSAITGSTDTQY
TRBV6-1	11	ASTGWVLDTQY
TRBV30	11	AREGGDNYGYT
TRBV29-1	16	STQGLLAGGERADTQY
TRBV2	11	ASSWSRYNEQF
TRBV13	16	ASSDGLAGGSITGELF
TRBV23-1	16	ASSQSWLGDRAPDTQY
TRBV15	11	ATSREIGDGVY
TRBV6-4	14	ASSPLAGDGTGELF
TRBV7-3	16	ASSLDSYSGANTGELF
TRBV7-2	14	ASSLAPQASTDTQY
TRBV11-3	16	ASSLDLLDFRRDNEQF